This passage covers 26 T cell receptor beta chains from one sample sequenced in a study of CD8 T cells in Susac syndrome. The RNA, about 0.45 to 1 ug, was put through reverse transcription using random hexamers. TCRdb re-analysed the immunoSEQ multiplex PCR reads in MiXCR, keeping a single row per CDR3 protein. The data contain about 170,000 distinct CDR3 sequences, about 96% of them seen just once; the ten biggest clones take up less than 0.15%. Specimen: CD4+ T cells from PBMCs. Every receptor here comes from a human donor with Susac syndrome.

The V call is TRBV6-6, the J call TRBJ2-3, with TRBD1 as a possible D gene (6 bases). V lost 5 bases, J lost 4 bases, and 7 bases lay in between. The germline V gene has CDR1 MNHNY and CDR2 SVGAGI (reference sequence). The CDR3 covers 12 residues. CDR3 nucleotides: TGTGCCAGCAGTGACAGGTCAGATACGCAGTATTTT. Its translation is CASSDRSDTQYF.

The CDR3 protein is CASSLDLAGTEAFF. The CDR3 coding sequence is TGTGCCAGCAGCTTAGATCTGGCAGGGACAGAAGCTTTCTTT. The chain links TRBV11-2 to TRBJ1-1; tentatively, D is TRBD1 (6 bases). V shed 0 bases and J shed 8 bases, with 13 bases lying between them. The CDR3 is 14 residues long. Germline loops: CDR1 SGHAT, CDR2 FQNNGV.

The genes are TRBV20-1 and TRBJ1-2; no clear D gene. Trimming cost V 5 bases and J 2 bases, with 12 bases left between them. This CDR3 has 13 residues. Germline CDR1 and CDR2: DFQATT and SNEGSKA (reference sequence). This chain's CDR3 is CSALGSGNYGYTF. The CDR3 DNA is TGCAGTGCTTTAGGGAGCGGAAACTATGGCTACACCTTC.

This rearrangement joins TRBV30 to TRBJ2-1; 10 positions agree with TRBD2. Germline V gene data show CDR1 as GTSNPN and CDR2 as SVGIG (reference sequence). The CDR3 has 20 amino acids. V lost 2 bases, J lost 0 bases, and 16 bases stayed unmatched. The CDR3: CAWSQGFRTSGRSSYNEQFF. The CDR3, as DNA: TGTGCCTGGAGTCAGGGGTTTCGGACTAGCGGTCGGAGCTCCTACAATGAGCAGTTCTTC. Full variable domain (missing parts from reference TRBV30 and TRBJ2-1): SQTIHQWPATLVQPVGSPLSLECTVEGTSNPNLYWYRQAAGRGLQLLFYSVGIGQISSEVPQNLSASRPQDRQFILSSKKLLLSDSGFYLCAWSQGFRTSGRSSYNEQFFGPGTRLTVL.

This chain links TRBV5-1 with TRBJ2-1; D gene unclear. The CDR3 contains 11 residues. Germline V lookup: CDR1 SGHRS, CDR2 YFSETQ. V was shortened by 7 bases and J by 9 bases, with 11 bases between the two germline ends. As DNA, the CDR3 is TGCGCCAGCCACCACTCGGGTGAGCAGTTCTTC. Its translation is CASHHSGEQFF.

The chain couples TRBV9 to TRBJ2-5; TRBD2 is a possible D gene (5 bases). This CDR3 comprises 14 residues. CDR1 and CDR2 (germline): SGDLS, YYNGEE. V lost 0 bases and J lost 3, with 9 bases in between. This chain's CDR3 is CASSVGEPEETQYF. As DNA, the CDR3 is TGTGCCAGCAGCGTAGGGGAGCCTGAAGAGACCCAGTACTTC. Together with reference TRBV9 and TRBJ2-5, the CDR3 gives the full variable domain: DSGVTQTPKHLITATGQRVTLRCSPRSGDLSVYWYQQSLDQGLQFLIQYYNGEERAKGNILERFSAQQFPDLHSELNLSSLELGDSALYFCASSVGEPEETQYFGPGTRLLVL.

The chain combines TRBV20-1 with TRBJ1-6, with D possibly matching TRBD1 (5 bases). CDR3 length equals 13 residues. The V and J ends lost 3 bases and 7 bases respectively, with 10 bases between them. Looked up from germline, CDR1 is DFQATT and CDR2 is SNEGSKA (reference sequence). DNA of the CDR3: TGCAGTGCTAGGGGGCTGTGGAATTCACCCCTCCACTTT. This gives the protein CSARGLWNSPLHF.

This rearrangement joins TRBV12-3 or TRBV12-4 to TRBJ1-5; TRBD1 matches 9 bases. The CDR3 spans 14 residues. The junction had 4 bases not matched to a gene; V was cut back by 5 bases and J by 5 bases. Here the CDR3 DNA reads TGTGCCAGCAGTGTACAGGGGGCGGATCAGCCCCAGCATTTT. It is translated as CASSVQGADQPQHF.

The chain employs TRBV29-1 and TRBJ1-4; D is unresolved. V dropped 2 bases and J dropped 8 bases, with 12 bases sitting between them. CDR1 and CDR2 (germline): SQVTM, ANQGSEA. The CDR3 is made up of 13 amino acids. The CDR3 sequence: CSVELVAGEKLFF. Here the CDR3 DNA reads TGCAGCGTTGAACTTGTTGCGGGAGAAAAACTGTTTTTT. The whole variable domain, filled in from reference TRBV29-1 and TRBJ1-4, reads SAVISQKPSRDICQRGTSLTIQCQVDSQVTMMFWYRQQPGQSLTLIATANQGSEATYESGFVIDKFPISRPNLTFSTLTVSNMSPEDSSIYLCSVELVAGEKLFFGSGTQLSVL.

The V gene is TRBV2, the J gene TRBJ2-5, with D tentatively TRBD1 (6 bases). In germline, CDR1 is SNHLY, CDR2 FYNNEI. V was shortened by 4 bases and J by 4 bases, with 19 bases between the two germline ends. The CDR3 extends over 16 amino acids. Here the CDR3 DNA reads TGTGCCAGCAGTGTAACCAGGGGCTCTGGTGGAGAGACCCAGTACTTC. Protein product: CASSVTRGSGGETQYF.

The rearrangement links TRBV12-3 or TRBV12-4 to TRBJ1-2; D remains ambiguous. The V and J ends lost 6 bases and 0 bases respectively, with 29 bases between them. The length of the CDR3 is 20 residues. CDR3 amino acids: CASRPSFDFTANQANYGYTF. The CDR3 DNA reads TGTGCCAGCAGACCGTCGTTTGACTTTACGGCGAATCAAGCTAACTATGGCTACACCTTC.

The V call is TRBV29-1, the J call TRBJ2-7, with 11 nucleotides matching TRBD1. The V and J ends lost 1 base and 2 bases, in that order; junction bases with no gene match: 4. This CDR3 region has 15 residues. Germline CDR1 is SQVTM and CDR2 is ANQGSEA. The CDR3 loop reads CSVEGTGGSPYEQYF. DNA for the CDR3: TGCAGCGTTGAAGGGACAGGGGGCTCACCCTACGAGCAGTACTTC.

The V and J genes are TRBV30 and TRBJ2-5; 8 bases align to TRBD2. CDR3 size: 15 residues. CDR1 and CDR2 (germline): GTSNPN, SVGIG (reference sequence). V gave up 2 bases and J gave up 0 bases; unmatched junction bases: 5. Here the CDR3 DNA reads TGTGCCTGGAGTCGTGGGACTAGTGACCAAGAGACCCAGTACTTC. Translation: CAWSRGTSDQETQYF.

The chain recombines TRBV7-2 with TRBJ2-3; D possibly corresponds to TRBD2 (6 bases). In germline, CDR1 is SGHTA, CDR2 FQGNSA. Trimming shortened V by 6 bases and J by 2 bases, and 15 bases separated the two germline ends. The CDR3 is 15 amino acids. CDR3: CASSPSGRSTDTQYF. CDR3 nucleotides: TGTGCCAGCAGTCCCTCGGGGAGGTCCACAGATACGCAGTATTTT.

The CDR3 loop is CASSPPADNYGYTF. The DNA for the CDR3 is TGTGCCAGTAGTCCTCCAGCTGACAACTATGGCTACACCTTC. The chain links TRBV19 to TRBJ1-2; D is ambiguous. This CDR3 has 14 residues. Germline loops: CDR1 LNHDA, CDR2 SQIVND (reference sequence). With 5 bases removed from V and 2 bases from J, the gap between germline ends came to 12 bases.

The CDR3 DNA follows: TGTGCCAGCAGTTTGCTCCGGGACTACAATGAGCAGTTCTTC. It is translated as CASSLLRDYNEQFF. The gene calls are TRBV28 and TRBJ2-1; D is perhaps TRBD2 (5 bases). Germline V gene sequence: CDR1 MDHEN, CDR2 SYDVKM. The CDR3 is 14 residues long. V dropped 3 bases and J dropped 3 bases, with 9 bases sitting between them.

The CDR3 reads CASSEAGYEQYV. The CDR3 DNA reads TGTGCCAGCAGTGAGGCAGGGTACGAGCAGTACGTC. The chain has TRBV2 and TRBJ2-7; a possible D gene is TRBD1 (5 bases). The CDR3 runs to 12 residues. Germline-derived CDR1 and CDR2 are SNHLY and FYNNEI. Trimming pared 3 bases from V and 4 bases from J, leaving 7 bases between.

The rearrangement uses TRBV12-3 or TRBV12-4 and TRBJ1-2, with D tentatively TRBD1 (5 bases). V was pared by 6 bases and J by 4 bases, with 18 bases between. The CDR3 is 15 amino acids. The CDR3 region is CASSRTAQVTYGYTF. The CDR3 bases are TGTGCCAGCAGCCGAACCGCACAGGTTACCTATGGCTACACCTTC.

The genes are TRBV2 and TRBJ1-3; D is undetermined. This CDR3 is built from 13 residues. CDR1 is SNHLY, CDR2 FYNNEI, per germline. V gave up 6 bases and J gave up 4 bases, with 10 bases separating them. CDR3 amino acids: CASRTMTGNTIYF. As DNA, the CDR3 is TGTGCCAGCAGGACTATGACGGGAAACACCATATATTTT.

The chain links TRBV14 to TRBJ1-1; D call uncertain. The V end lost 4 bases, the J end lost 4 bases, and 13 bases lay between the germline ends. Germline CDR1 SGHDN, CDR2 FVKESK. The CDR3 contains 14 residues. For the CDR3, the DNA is TGTGCCAGCAGCCCCGCCGGGCGGGGCACTGAAGCTTTCTTT. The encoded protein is CASSPAGRGTEAFF. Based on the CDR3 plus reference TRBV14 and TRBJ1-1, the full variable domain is EAGVTQFPSHSVIEKGQTVTLRCDPISGHDNLYWYRRVMGKEIKFLLHFVKESKQDESGMPNNRFLAERTGGTYSTLKVQPAELEDSGVYFCASSPAGRGTEAFFGQGTRLTVV.

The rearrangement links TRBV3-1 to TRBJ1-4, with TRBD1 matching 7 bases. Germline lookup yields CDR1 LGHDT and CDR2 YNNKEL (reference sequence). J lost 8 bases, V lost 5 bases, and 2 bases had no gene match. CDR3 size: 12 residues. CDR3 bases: TGTGCCAGCAGCAAGACAGGGGAAAAACTGTTTTTT. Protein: CASSKTGEKLFF.

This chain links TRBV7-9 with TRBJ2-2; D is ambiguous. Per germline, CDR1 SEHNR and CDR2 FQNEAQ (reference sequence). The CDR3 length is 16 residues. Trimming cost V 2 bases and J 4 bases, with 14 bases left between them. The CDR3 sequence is CASSLRRSDLTGELFF. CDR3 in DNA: TGTGCCAGCAGCTTAAGGCGGTCCGACCTCACCGGGGAGCTGTTTTTT.

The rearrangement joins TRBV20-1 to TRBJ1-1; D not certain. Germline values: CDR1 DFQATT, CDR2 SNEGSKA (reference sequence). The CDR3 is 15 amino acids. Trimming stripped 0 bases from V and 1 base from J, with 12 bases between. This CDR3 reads CSARDEGRGNTEAFF. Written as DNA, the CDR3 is TGCAGTGCTAGAGATGAGGGCCGTGGGAACACTGAAGCTTTCTTT.

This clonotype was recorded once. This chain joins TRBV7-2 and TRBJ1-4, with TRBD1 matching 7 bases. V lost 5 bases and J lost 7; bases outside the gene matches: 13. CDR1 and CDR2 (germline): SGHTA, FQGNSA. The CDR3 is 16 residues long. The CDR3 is CASSPQVAGGGEKLFF. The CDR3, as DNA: TGTGCCAGCAGCCCCCAGGTGGCAGGGGGGGGTGAAAAACTGTTTTTT.

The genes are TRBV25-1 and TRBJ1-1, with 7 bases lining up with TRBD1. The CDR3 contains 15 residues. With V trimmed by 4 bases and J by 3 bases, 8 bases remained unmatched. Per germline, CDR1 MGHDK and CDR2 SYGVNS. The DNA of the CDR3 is TGTGCCAGCAGTGCCCGGCCAGGGGGGGACACTGAAGCTTTCTTT. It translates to CASSARPGGDTEAFF.

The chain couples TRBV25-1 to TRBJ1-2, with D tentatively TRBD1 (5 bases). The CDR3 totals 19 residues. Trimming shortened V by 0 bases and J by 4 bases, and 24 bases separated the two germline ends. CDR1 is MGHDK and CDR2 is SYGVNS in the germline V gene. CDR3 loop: CASSEYMGPVGDEGYGYTF. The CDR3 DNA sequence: TGTGCCAGCAGTGAATATATGGGACCCGTCGGGGACGAGGGCTATGGCTACACCTTC.